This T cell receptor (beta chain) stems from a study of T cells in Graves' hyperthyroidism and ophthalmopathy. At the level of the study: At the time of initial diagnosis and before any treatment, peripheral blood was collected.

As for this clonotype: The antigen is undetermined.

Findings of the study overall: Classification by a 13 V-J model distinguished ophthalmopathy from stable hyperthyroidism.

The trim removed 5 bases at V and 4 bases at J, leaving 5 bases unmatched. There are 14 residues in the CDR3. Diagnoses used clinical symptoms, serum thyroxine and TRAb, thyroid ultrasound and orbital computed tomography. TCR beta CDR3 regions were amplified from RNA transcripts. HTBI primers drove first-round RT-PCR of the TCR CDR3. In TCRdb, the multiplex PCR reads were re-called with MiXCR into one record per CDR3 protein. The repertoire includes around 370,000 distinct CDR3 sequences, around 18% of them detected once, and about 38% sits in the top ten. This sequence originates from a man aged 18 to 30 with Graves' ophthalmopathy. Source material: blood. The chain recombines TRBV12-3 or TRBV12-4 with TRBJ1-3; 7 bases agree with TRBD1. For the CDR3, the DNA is TGTGCCAGCAGTCCGACAGGGAAGGGAAACACCATATATTTT. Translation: CASSPTGKGNTIYF.